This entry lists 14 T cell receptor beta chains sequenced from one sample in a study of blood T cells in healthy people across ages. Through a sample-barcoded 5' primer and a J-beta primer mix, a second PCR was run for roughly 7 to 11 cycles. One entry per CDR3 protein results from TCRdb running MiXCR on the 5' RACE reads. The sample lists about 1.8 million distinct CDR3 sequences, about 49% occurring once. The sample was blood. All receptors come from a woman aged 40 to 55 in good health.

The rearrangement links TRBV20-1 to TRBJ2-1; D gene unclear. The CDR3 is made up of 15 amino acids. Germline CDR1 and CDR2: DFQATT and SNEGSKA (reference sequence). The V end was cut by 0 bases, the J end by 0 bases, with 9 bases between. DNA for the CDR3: TGCAGTGCTAGAGATGAGACTCCCTCCTACAATGAGCAGTTCTTC. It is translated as CSARDETPSYNEQFF.

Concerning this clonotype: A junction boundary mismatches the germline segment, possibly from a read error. CDR3 residues: CANSLGTGQETQYF. The CDR3 region has the DNA TGTGCCAACAGCCTAGGGACAGGGCAAGAGACCCAGTACTTC. The rearrangement uses TRBV3-1 and TRBJ2-5; 9 bases are shared with TRBD1. Germline CDR1 LGHDT, CDR2 YNNKEL (reference sequence). CDR3 size: 14 residues.

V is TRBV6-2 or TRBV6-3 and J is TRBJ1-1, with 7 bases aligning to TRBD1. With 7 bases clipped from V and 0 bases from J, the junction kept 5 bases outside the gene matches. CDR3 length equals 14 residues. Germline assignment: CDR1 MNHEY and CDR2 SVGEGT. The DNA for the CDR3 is TGTGCCAGCACTGTGGGACAGATGAACACTGAAGCTTTCTTT. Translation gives CASTVGQMNTEAFF.

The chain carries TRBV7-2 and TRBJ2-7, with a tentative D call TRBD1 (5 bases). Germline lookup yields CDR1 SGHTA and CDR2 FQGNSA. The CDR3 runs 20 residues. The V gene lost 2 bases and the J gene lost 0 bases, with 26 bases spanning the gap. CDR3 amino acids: CASSLRLGQGTVLSSYEQYF. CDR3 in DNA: TGTGCCAGCAGCTTACGCTTGGGGCAGGGCACCGTTCTCTCCTCCTACGAGCAGTACTTC.

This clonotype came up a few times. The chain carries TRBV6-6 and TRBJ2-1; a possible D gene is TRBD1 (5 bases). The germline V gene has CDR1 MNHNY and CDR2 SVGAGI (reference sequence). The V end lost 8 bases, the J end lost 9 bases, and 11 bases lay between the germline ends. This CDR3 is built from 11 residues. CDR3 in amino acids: CASSRVTEQFF. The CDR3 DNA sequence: TGTGCCAGCTCCAGGGTCACTGAGCAGTTCTTC.

The CDR3 nucleotides are TGTGCCAGCAGCTTAGGGTCTAGCGCCCCACAAGAGACCCAGTACTTC. Protein sequence: CASSLGSSAPQETQYF. The chain combines TRBV13 with TRBJ2-7; tentative D call: TRBD2 (6 bases). The closer fit of TRBJ2-5 to the DNA end suggests the J call may be wrong. Per germline, CDR1 PRHDT and CDR2 FYEKMQ (reference sequence). CDR3 length: 16 amino acids.

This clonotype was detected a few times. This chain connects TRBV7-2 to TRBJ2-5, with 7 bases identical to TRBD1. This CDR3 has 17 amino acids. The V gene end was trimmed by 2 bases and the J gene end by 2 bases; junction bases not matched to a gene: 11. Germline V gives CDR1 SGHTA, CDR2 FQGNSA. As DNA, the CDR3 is TGTGCCAGCAGCTTAATCGGTCTTACAGGGGTGCAAGAGACCCAGTACTTC. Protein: CASSLIGLTGVQETQYF. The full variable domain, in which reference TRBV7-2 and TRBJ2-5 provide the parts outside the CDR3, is GAGVSQSPSNKVTEKGKDVELRCDPISGHTALYWYRQSLGQGLEFLIYFQGNSAPDKSGLPSDRFSAERTGGSVSTLTIQRTQQEDSAVYLCASSLIGLTGVQETQYFGPGTRLLVL.

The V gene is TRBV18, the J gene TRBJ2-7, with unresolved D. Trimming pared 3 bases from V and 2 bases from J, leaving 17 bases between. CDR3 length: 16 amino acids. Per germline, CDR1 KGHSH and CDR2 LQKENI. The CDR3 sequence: CASSPVVGKFPYEQYF. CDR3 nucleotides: TGTGCCAGCTCACCTGTCGTAGGGAAATTTCCCTACGAGCAGTACTTC.

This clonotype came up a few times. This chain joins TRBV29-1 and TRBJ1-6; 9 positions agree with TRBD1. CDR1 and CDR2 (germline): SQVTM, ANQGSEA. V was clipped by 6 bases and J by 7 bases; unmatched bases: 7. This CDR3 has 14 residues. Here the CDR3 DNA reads TGCAGCGTCGGACAGGGGAACGTGAATTCACCCCTCCACTTT. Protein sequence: CSVGQGNVNSPLHF.

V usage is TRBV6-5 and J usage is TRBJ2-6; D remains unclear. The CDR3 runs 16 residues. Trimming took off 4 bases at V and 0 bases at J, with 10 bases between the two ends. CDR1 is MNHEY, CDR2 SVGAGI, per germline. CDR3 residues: CASSCSFRSGANVLTF. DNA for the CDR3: TGTGCCAGCAGTTGCTCGTTCCGCTCTGGGGCCAACGTCCTGACTTTC.

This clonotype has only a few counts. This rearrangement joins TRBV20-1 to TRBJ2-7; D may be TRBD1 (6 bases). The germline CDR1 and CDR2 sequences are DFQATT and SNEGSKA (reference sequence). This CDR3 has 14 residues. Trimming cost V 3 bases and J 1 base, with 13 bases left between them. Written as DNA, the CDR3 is TGCAGTGCTAGCCCGCAGGGGCTGTCCTACGAGCAGTACTTC. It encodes CSASPQGLSYEQYF.

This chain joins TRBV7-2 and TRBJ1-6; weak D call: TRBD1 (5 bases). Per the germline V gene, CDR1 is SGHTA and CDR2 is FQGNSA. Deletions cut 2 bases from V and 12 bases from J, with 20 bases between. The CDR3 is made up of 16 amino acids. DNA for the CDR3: TGTGCCAGCAGCTTAAAGTCGACAGCGGGGGGGGAACCCCTCCACTTT. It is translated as CASSLKSTAGGEPLHF. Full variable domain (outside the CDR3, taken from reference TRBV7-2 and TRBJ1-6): GAGVSQSPSNKVTEKGKDVELRCDPISGHTALYWYRQSLGQGLEFLIYFQGNSAPDKSGLPSDRFSAERTGGSVSTLTIQRTQQEDSAVYLCASSLKSTAGGEPLHFGNGTRLTVT.

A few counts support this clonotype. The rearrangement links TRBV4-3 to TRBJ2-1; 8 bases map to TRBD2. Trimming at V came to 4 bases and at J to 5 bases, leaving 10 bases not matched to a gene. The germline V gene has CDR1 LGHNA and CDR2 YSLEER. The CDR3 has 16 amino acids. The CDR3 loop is CASSRDQVAGNNEQFF. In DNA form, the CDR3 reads TGCGCCAGCAGCCGCGACCAGGTAGCGGGGAACAATGAGCAGTTCTTC.

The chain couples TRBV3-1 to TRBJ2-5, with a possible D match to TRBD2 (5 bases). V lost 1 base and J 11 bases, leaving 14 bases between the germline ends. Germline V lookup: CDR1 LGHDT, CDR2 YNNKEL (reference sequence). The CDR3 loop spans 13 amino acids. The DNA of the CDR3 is TGTGCCAGCAGCCAAGCCAAGAGTGGGGAGCAGTACTTC. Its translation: CASSQAKSGEQYF.